The TCR beta chain under discussion was sequenced for a study of post-analysis software for immune sequencing data. The V and J ends lost 6 bases and 1 base respectively, with 15 bases between them. CDR3 size: 16 residues. Germline V gene sequence: CDR1 MDHEN, CDR2 SYDVKM. Details on this clonotype: Its specificity is not known.

TCR beta cDNA libraries had unique molecular identifiers. MiXCR was run by TCRdb on the PCR reads, yielding one entry per CDR3 protein. The table has about 540,000 distinct CDR3 sequences, 30% to 40% seen once. Study outcomes and limitations: Five or six TRBV segments (TRBV5-6, TRBV5-1 and TRBV20-1 among them) occurred more frequently in patients than in controls.

The chain carries TRBV28 and TRBJ2-2; D remains unclear. The TCR comes from a girl aged 2-17 years with multiple sclerosis. The sample comprised blood. The CDR3 bases are TGTGCCAGCAGCTACGTAATGGGTTTGAACACCGGGGAGCTGTTTTTT. It specifies CASSYVMGLNTGELFF.